A single T cell receptor (beta chain) is shown here with its context. The data stem from a study of immune characterization of retroperitoneal liposarcoma. TCRdb analysed the PCR reads with MiXCR anew, one entry per CDR3 protein. The sample yields some 10,000 distinct CDR3 sequences, roughly a third seen once. The CDR3 covers 14 residues. V was pared by 2 bases and J by 8 bases, with 13 bases between. In germline, CDR1 is MNHNS, CDR2 SASEGT. The chain carries TRBV6-1 and TRBJ2-1, with D tentatively TRBD1 (5 bases). The sample taken for sequencing was tumor tissue. The receptor was isolated from a male donor with retroperitoneal liposarcoma. As DNA, the CDR3 is TGTGCCAGCAGTGAAAGTTTCCAGGGCTATGAGCAGTTCTTC. The encoded protein is CASSESFQGYEQFF.